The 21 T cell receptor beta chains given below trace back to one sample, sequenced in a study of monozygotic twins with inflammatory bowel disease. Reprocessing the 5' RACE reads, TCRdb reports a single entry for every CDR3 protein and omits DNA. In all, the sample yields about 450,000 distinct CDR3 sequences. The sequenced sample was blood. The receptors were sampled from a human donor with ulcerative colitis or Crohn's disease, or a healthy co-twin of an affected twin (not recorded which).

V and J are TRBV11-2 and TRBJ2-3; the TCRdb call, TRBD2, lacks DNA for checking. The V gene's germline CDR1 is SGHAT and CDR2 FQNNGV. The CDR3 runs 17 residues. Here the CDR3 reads CASSRTSGGVRGDTQYF.

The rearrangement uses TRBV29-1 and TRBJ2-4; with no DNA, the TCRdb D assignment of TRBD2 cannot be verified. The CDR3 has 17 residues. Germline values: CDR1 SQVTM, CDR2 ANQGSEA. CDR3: CSVEVKAGGLAKNIQYF.

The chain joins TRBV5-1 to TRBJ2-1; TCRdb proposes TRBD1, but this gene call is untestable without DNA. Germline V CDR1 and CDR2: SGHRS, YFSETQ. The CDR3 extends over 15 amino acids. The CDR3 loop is CASSRRDRGHNEQFF.

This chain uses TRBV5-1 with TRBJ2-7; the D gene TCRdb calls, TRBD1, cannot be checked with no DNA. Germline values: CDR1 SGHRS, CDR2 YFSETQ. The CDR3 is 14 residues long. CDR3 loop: CASSLNVRGNEQYF.

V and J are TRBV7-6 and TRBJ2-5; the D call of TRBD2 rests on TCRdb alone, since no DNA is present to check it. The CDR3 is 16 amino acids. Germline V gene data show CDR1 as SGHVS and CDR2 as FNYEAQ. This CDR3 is CASSLGTSGSLETQYF.

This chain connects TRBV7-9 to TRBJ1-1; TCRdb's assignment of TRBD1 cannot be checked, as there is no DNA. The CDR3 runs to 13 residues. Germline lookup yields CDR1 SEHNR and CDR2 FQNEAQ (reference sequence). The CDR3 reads CASRIQGSTEAFF.

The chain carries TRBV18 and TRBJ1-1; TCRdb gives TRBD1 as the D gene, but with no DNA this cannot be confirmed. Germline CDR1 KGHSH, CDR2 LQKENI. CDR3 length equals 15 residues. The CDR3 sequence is CASSRDRTPNTEAFF.

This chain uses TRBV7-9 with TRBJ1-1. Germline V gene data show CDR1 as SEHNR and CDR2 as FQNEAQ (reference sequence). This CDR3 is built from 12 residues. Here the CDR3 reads CASSFSSLEAFF.

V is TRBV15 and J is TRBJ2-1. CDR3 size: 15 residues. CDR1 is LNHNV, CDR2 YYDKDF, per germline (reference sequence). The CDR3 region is CATSKAPSTFNEQFF. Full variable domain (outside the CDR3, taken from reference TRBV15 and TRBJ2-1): DAMVIQNPRYQVTQFGKPVTLSCSQTLNHNVMYWYQQKSSQAPKLLFHYYDKDFNNEADTPDNFQSRRPNTSFCFLDIRSPGLGDTAMYLCATSKAPSTFNEQFFGPGTRLTVL.

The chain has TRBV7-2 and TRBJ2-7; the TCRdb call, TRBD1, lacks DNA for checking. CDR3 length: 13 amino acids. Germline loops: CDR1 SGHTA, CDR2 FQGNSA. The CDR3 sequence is CASSLDRDHEQYF. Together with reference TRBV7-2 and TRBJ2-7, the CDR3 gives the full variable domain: GAGVSQSPSNKVTEKGKDVELRCDPISGHTALYWYRQSLGQGLEFLIYFQGNSAPDKSGLPSDRFSAERTGGSVSTLTIQRTQQEDSAVYLCASSLDRDHEQYFGPGTRLTVT.

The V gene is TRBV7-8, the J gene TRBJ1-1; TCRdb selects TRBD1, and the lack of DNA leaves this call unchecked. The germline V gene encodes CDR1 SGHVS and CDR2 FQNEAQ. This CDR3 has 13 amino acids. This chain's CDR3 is CASTTTGSTEAFF. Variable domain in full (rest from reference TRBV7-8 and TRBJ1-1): GAGVSQSPRYKVAKRGQDVALRCDPISGHVSLFWYQQALGQGPEFLTYFQNEAQLDKSGLPSDRFFAERPEGSVSTLKIQRTQQEDSAVYLCASTTTGSTEAFFGQGTRLTVV.

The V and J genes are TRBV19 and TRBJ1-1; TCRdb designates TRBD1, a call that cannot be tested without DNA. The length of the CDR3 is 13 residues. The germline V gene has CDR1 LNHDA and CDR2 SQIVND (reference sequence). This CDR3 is CASRERRLGQAFF.

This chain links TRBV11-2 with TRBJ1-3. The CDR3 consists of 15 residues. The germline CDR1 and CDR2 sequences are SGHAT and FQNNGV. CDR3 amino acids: CASSQGLASGNTIYF.

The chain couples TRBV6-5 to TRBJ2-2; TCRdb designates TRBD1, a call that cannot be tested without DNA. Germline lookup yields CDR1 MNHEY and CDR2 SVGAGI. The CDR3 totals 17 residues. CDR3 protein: CASSYNPGGQLSGELFF.

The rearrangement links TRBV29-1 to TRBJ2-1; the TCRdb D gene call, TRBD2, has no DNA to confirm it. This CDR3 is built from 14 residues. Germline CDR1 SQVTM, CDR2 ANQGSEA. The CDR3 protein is CSVGRGPDYNEQFF.

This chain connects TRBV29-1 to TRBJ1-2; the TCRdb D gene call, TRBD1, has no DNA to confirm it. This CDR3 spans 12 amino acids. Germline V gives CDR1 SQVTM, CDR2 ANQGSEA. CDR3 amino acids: CSVMGQGYGYTF.

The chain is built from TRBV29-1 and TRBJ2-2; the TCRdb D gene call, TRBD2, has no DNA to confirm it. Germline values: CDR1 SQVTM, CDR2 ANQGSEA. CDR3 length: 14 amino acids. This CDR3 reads CSVPTSGNTGELFF.

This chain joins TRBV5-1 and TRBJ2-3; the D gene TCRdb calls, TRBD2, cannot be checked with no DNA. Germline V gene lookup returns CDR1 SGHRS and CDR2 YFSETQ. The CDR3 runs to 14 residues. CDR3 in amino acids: CASSLGGNADTQYF.

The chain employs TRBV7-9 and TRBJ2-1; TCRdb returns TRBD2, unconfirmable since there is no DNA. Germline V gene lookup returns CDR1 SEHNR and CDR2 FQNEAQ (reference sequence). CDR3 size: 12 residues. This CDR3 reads CASSPDLGEQFF.

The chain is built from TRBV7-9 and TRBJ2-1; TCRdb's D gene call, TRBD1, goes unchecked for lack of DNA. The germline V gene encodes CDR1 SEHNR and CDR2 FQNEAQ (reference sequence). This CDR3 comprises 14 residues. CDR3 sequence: CASSISGTALWQFF.

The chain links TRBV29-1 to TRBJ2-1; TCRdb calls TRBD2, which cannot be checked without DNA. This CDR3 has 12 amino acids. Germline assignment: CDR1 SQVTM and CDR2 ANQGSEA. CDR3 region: CSVTSGNNEQFF.